The present T cell receptor beta chain was sequenced within a study of CD8+ T cells in alopecia areata. Once RNA had been extracted, it was reverse transcribed into cDNA to act as the sequencing template. Libraries were prepared by immunoSEQ multiplex PCR; TCRdb keeps only in-frame clonotypes and omits some of them. The table records around 250,000 clones, 67% of them present only once. CDR1 and CDR2 (germline): SGHTA, FQGNSA. V shed 5 bases and J shed 5 bases, with 16 bases lying between them. The CDR3 totals 14 residues. This clone came up once. The sequenced sample was CD4+ T cells sorted from blood, obtained at week 0. This chain connects TRBV7-2 to TRBJ2-7; D is possibly TRBD1 or TRBD2 (6 bases each). The sequence came from a human donor with alopecia areata. The CDR3 nucleotides read TGTGCCAGCAGCCCCCGGGGGCAGGGCCACGAGCAGTACTTC. This encodes CASSPRGQGHEQYF. Looking up the rest from reference TRBV7-2 and TRBJ2-7 gives the full variable domain: GAGVSQSPSNKVTEKGKDVELRCDPISGHTALYWYRQSLGQGLEFLIYFQGNSAPDKSGLPSDRFSAERTGGSVSTLTIQRTQQEDSAVYLCASSPRGQGHEQYFGPGTRLTVT.